This T cell receptor beta chain was profiled in a study of T cell changes during pregnancy in multiple sclerosis. This clone showed up just a few times. The data were produced by immunoSEQ multiplex PCR, yet TCRdb's version contains in-frame clones alone and is incomplete. The sample lists 60,000 to 65,000 clones, about 92% occurring once. The CDR3 extends over 15 amino acids. The germline V gene has CDR1 MNHEY and CDR2 SVGAGI. J lost 1 base, V lost 6 bases, and 4 bases had no gene match. This clonotype originated in a female donor in good health, enrolled as a control in a pregnancy study. This sample comprised peripheral blood, obtained in the second trimester of pregnancy. This chain links TRBV6-5 with TRBJ1-1; 11 bases fit TRBD1. CDR3 in amino acids: CASRGQGAGNTEAFF. Written as DNA, the CDR3 is TGTGCCAGCAGAGGACAGGGGGCAGGGAACACTGAAGCTTTCTTT.